The rows below give T cell receptor beta chains drawn from one sample of a study of STAT5B mutations in CD4+ large granular lymphocyte leukemia. Some clones are missing from TCRdb's copy, which holds only in-frame ones; the method was immunoSEQ multiplex PCR. The sample includes roughly 30,000 clones, just under 85% of them seen just once. Material for sequencing was CD4+ T cells from blood buffy coats. Source of these receptors: a human donor in good health. The CDR3 runs from the conserved cysteine through the conserved F or W. A D gene is named only where the DNA matches it firmly. Part of the rows lack a size; the others show once, few, many or a class for expanded clones.

TRBD2 | TRBJ2-2 | NA | 20 | TRBV30 | CAWSGASGRRWGGNTGELFF | TGTGCCTGGAGTGGGGCTAGCGGGAGAAGGTGGGGTGGGAACACCGGGGAGCTGTTTTTT
NA | TRBJ2-5 | NA | 13 | TRBV6-5 | CASWSPYQETQYF | TGTGCCAGCTGGTCCCCGTACCAAGAGACCCAGTACTTC
NA | TRBJ1-5 | few | 14 | TRBV27 | CASSSLVGQQPQHF | TGTGCCAGCAGTTCCCTGGTGGGACAACAGCCCCAGCATTTT
TRBD2 | TRBJ2-1 | once | 18 | TRBV6-4 | CASSDSLGAGTSIHEQFF | TGTGCCAGCAGTGACTCTCTAGGTGCCGGGACTAGCATTCATGAGCAGTTCTTC
NA | TRBJ2-1 | NA | 16 | TRBV27 | CASSLLGSLAVNEQFF | TGTGCCAGCAGTTTATTAGGGAGCCTTGCCGTCAATGAGCAGTTCTTC
NA | TRBJ2-6 | NA | 15 | TRBV5-4 | CASSPQPIGANVLTF | TGTGCCAGCAGCCCCCAGCCCATTGGGGCCAACGTCCTGACTTTC
TRBD2 | TRBJ2-3 | NA | 15 | TRBV7-2 | CASSFEGLGTDTQYF | TGTGCCAGCAGCTTCGAGGGACTAGGCACAGATACGCAGTATTTT
NA | TRBJ2-2 | NA | 15 | TRBV7-2 | CASSLTGTTTGELFF | TGTGCCAGCAGCTTAACCGGGACCACCACCGGGGAGCTGTTTTTT
TRBD1 | TRBJ2-7 | NA | 14 | TRBV5-1 | CASSYGTGFYEQYF | TGCGCCAGCAGCTACGGGACAGGGTTTTACGAGCAGTACTTC
TRBD2 | TRBJ2-1 | NA | 14 | TRBV6-5 | CASSYLASGAGWFF | TGTGCCAGCAGTTACCTCGCTAGCGGGGCTGGGTGGTTCTTC
NA | TRBJ1-2 | NA | 13 | TRBV6-4 | CASSDRGNSGYTF | TGTGCCAGCAGTGATAGGGGAAATAGTGGCTACACCTTC
NA | TRBJ2-3 | NA | 14 | TRBV7-2 | CASSLGGATDTQYF | TGTGCCAGCAGCTTAGGGGGAGCCACAGATACGCAGTATTTT
NA | TRBJ1-2 | NA | 12 | TRBV30 | CAWSAGGYGYTF | TGTGCCTGGAGTGCGGGAGGGTATGGCTACACCTTC
NA | TRBJ1-5 | NA | 14 | TRBV6-1 | CASSEFGSYQPQHF | TGTGCCAGCAGTGAATTTGGGTCTTATCAGCCCCAGCATTTT
TRBD2 | TRBJ2-7 | NA | 13 | TRBV5-1 | CASKAGELYEQYF | TGCGCCAGCAAGGCGGGAGAGCTCTACGAGCAGTACTTC
NA | TRBJ2-2 | NA | 15 | TRBV6-1 | CASSLTRGNTGELFF | TGTGCCAGCAGTCTGACCCGGGGGAACACCGGGGAGCTGTTTTTT
TRBD1 | TRBJ2-7 | NA | 15 | TRBV5-6 | CASSLAGQAPYEQYF | TGTGCCAGCAGCTTGGCCGGACAGGCCCCCTACGAGCAGTACTTC
TRBD1 | TRBJ1-2 | few | 15 | TRBV4-1 | CASSQVRDRGYGYTF | TGCGCCAGCAGCCAAGTTCGGGACAGGGGCTATGGCTACACCTTC
TRBD2 | TRBJ2-1 | NA | 12 | TRBV7-3 | CASSATSGSWFF | TGTGCCAGCAGCGCGACTAGCGGGAGTTGGTTCTTC
NA | TRBJ2-3 | NA | 16 | TRBV5-1 | CASSPVGDLSTDTQYF | TGCGCCAGCAGCCCGGTCGGGGACTTGAGCACAGATACGCAGTATTTT
NA | TRBJ1-1 | NA | 13 | TRBV15 | CATSRVTGTEAFF | TGTGCCACCAGCAGAGTTACGGGCACTGAAGCTTTCTTT
TRBD2 | TRBJ2-6 | NA | 16 | TRBV10-2 | CASSEGTSPGANVLTF | TGCGCCAGCAGTGAAGGGACTAGCCCTGGGGCCAACGTCCTGACTTTC
NA | TRBJ1-3 | few | 16 | TRBV5-1 | CASSLVPESSGNTIYF | TGCGCCAGCAGCTTGGTTCCGGAAAGCTCTGGAAACACCATATATTTT
TRBD1 | TRBJ1-1 | NA | 16 | TRBV5-8 | CASSLARTGWSTEAFF | TGTGCCAGCAGCTTGGCCCGGACAGGGTGGTCCACTGAAGCTTTCTTT
NA | TRBJ2-3 | NA | 16 | TRBV28 | CASSLRAGDFTDTQYF | TGTGCCAGCAGTTTAAGGGCAGGGGACTTCACAGATACGCAGTATTTT
TRBD1 | TRBJ2-2 | few | 17 | TRBV5-1 | CASSIRVDRGNTGELFF | TGCGCCAGCAGCATCAGAGTCGACAGGGGGAACACCGGGGAGCTGTTTTTT
TRBD2 | TRBJ2-1 | NA | 16 | TRBV9 | CASTTNEVAGVLEQFF | TGTGCCAGCACCACAAACGAGGTAGCGGGAGTTCTTGAGCAGTTCTTC
TRBD2 | TRBJ2-2 | few | 16 | TRBV5-1 | CASSSLAGSNTGELFF | TGCGCCAGCAGCTCGTTAGCGGGATCGAACACCGGGGAGCTGTTTTTT
TRBD1 | TRBJ2-7 | few | 12 | TRBV18 | CASSRGTAEQYF | TGTGCCAGCTCACGAGGGACAGCCGAGCAGTACTTC
TRBD1 | TRBJ1-1 | NA | 15 | TRBV6-6 | CASRYLQGMNTEAFF | TGTGCCAGCAGGTACTTACAGGGGATGAACACTGAAGCTTTCTTT
NA | TRBJ2-7 | once | 14 | TRBV6-4 | CASSDLPPPREQYF | TGTGCCAGCAGTGACCTTCCACCGCCGCGCGAGCAGTACTTC
NA | TRBJ2-7 | NA | 15 | TRBV27 | CAGRSRKGPAYEQYF | TGTGCCGGCAGATCCCGGAAGGGACCAGCCTACGAGCAGTACTTC
NA | TRBJ2-7 | NA | 16 | TRBV9 | CASSPVGLPTAYEQYF | TGTGCCAGCAGCCCAGTGGGACTCCCAACGGCGTACGAGCAGTACTTC
NA | TRBJ1-5 | NA | 12 | TRBV5-8 | CASSLWGQPQHF | TGTGCCAGCAGCTTGTGGGGGCAGCCCCAGCATTTT
TRBD1 | TRBJ2-2 | NA | 14 | TRBV19 | CASERTGVIGELFF | TGTGCCAGTGAAAGGACAGGGGTTATCGGGGAGCTGTTTTTT
NA | TRBJ2-7 | few | 14 | TRBV15 | CATSRDFVFREQYF | TGTGCCACCAGCAGAGATTTCGTCTTCCGCGAGCAGTACTTC
NA | TRBJ2-3 | NA | 14 | TRBV6-5 | CASTAGTSQGEQYF | TGTGCCAGCACCGCAGGGACCTCACAGGGTGAGCAGTATTTT
TRBD2 | TRBJ2-3 | NA | 19 | TRBV7-9 | CASSLGDYKRQRGTDTQYF | TGTGCCAGCAGCTTAGGGGACTATAAACGTCAAAGGGGCACAGATACGCAGTATTTT